These T cell receptor beta chains were read from a single sample in a study of blood T cells in healthy people across ages. One entry per CDR3 protein, called by TCRdb with MiXCR from the 5' RACE reads. Here the sample spans 900,000 to 950,000 distinct CDR3 sequences, almost 30% being singletons. A further study also used this sample, focusing on T cells of mothers and their children.

Specimen: blood. Every receptor here comes from a woman in her 40s in good health. The CDR3 runs from the conserved cysteine through the conserved F or W. The order of the fields is J gene, V gene, CDR3 protein.

TRBJ1-1,TRBV7-2,CASSLESRGTEAFF
TRBJ1-2,TRBV5-1,CASSEGNYGYTF
TRBJ1-1,TRBV4-2,CASSQGTGPTEAFF
TRBJ1-2,TRBV20-1,CRARRQEKGYTF
TRBJ1-1,TRBV5-1,CASSWDLARVNTEAFF
TRBJ1-4,TRBV7-9,CASSFPGQPAWTANEKLFF
TRBJ1-1,TRBV6-2/TRBV6-3,CASSKGRSTEAFF
TRBJ1-1,TRBV3-1,CASSQDPGLQAFF
TRBJ2-1,TRBV4-1,CASRGTGAHEQFF
TRBJ1-6,TRBV28,CASSLAGYGSPLHF
TRBJ2-7,TRBV7-2,CASSLGGTGGTEQYF
TRBJ1-4,TRBV5-1,CASSRRTGGINEKLFF
TRBJ2-7,TRBV9,CASSVGTGKGTYEQYF
TRBJ1-2,TRBV3-1,CVSSQEGYGYTF
TRBJ1-2,TRBV7-9,CVSTHGRRAEGYTF
TRBJ2-3,TRBV20-1,CSARDPQRGSGTQYF
TRBJ1-5,TRBV4-1,CASSQVGGWGYSNQPQHF
TRBJ2-3,TRBV20-1,CSATGTSGGEPLSTDTQYF
TRBJ1-1,TRBV7-2,CASSSLNTGGTEAFF
TRBJ1-2,TRBV30,CAWGTAGYTF
TRBJ2-7,TRBV4-2,CASSLQRVAYEQYF
TRBJ2-2,TRBV27,CASSWGSPNTGELFF
TRBJ2-1,TRBV2,CASRLLAGGEDEQFF
TRBJ1-6,TRBV5-1,CASSLADSPLHF
TRBJ2-7,TRBV9,CASSVGSVSYEQYF
TRBJ2-7,TRBV5-1,CASSLGGLQGAREQYF
TRBJ2-5,TRBV7-6,CASSAGTGEAGETRYF
TRBJ1-2,TRBV7-2,CASSLNRRLEGYTF